A single sample gave rise to the 21 T cell receptor beta chains below, sequenced in a study of T cells after yellow fever vaccination. MiXCR, applied by TCRdb to the 5' RACE reads, yields one record per CDR3 protein. The sample has about 130,000 distinct CDR3 sequences; almost 9% are singletons. This specimen consisted of CD8+ T cells sorted from PBMCs, obtained on the day of the yellow fever booster vaccination. Receptors were obtained from a man between 18 and 35 years old who received the YFV17D yellow fever vaccine.

The chain carries TRBV20-1 and TRBJ2-3; the match to TRBD2 covers 9 bases. This CDR3 is built from 15 residues. Germline V lookup: CDR1 DFQATT, CDR2 SNEGSKA (reference sequence). Trimming cost V 1 base and J 6 bases; bases outside gene matches: 8. CDR3 nucleotides: TGCAGTGCTAGAGTGGGCGGGGGGGGACCGGATACGCAGTATTTT. It codes for CSARVGGGGPDTQYF.

The CDR3 region is CAISGDEAVHHNEQFF. The CDR3 nucleotides are TGTGCCATCAGTGGGGACGAGGCAGTCCATCACAATGAGCAGTTCTTC. The rearrangement links TRBV10-3 to TRBJ2-1; D may be TRBD1 or TRBD2 (5 bases each). The CDR3 totals 16 residues. Trimming took 4 bases from V and 5 from J, leaving 18 bases between them. Germline lookup yields CDR1 ENHRY and CDR2 SYGVKD.

This chain joins TRBV10-2 and TRBJ2-1, with 9 bases aligning to TRBD2. Germline CDR1 reads WSHSY; CDR2 reads SAAADI. CDR3 length: 15 residues. DNA for the CDR3: TGCGCGTCCCAAGTCAAAAAGCGGGGGGTGGATGAGCAGTTCTTC. It specifies CASQVKKRGVDEQFF.

The chain carries TRBV14 and TRBJ1-1; no clear D. Looked up from germline, CDR1 is SGHDN and CDR2 is FVKESK. Trimming stripped 4 bases from V and 6 bases from J, with 15 bases between. This CDR3 has 14 residues. The CDR3 region is CASSPLRVGSEAFF. The CDR3 nucleotides read TGTGCCAGCAGCCCCCTTAGAGTAGGATCTGAAGCTTTCTTT.

The CDR3 region is CASSVVPGVTGELFF. Here the CDR3 DNA reads TGTGCCAGCAGCGTAGTTCCGGGGGTGACCGGGGAGCTGTTTTTT. The rearrangement joins TRBV9 to TRBJ2-2; a weak D match, TRBD2 (6 bases). Trimming pared 0 bases from V and 5 bases from J, leaving 11 bases between. CDR1 is SGDLS, CDR2 YYNGEE, per germline. The CDR3 is made up of 15 amino acids. Supplemented by reference TRBV9 and TRBJ2-2, the full variable domain reads DSGVTQTPKHLITATGQRVTLRCSPRSGDLSVYWYQQSLDQGLQFLIQYYNGEERAKGNILERFSAQQFPDLHSELNLSSLELGDSALYFCASSVVPGVTGELFFGEGSRLTVL.

This clonotype was counted between two and nine times. V usage is TRBV6-6 and J usage is TRBJ2-7; D uncertain. The V gene's germline CDR1 is MNHNY and CDR2 SVGAGI (reference sequence). The CDR3 is 14 amino acids. With 6 bases removed from V and 2 bases from J, the gap between germline ends came to 14 bases. The CDR3 bases are TGTGCCAGCAGATCTAGATTACTTACCTACGAGCAGTACTTC. It codes for CASRSRLLTYEQYF.

V usage is TRBV9 and J usage is TRBJ2-1; TRBD2 agrees at 11 bases. With V trimmed by 4 bases and J by 6 bases, 6 bases remained unmatched. CDR3 length: 15 residues. The germline CDR1 and CDR2 sequences are SGDLS and YYNGEE. The CDR3 nucleotides read TGTGCCAGCAGCCCCCTCGGGACTAGCGGCAATGAGCAGTTCTTC. This translates into CASSPLGTSGNEQFF.

This chain links TRBV30 with TRBJ2-3; 7 positions match TRBD2. This CDR3 is built from 11 residues. The V gene end was trimmed by 5 bases and the J gene end by 10 bases; junction bases not matched to a gene: 6. Germline CDR1 and CDR2: GTSNPN and SVGIG (reference sequence). The CDR3 loop is CAWELAMAQYF. DNA of the CDR3: TGTGCCTGGGAACTAGCGATGGCGCAGTATTTT.

The chain carries TRBV10-3 and TRBJ1-5; no reliable D call. Germline V CDR1 and CDR2: ENHRY, SYGVKD. Trimming cost V 5 bases and J 8 bases, with 10 bases left between them. CDR3 size: 12 residues. CDR3 nucleotides: TGTGCCATCAGTTCCAATATTGAGCCCCAGCATTTT. Protein product: CAISSNIEPQHF.

V and J are TRBV3-1 and TRBJ2-1; the D gene is possibly TRBD1 (6 bases). There are 19 residues in the CDR3. Germline CDR1 and CDR2: LGHDT and YNNKEL (reference sequence). V lost 4 bases and J lost 8, with 30 bases in between. The CDR3 DNA follows: TGTGCCAGCAGCCGAACCTACCCCCGGCAGGGACACCCCTTCCATGAGCAGTTCTTC. Translated, it gives CASSRTYPRQGHPFHEQFF.

This clonotype occurred a few times. This chain links TRBV28 with TRBJ2-7; 8 positions agree with TRBD1. The germline V gene encodes CDR1 MDHEN and CDR2 SYDVKM. The CDR3 spans 16 residues. Trimming at V came to 3 bases and at J to 2 bases, leaving 9 bases not matched to a gene. The CDR3 nucleotides are TGTGCCAGCAGTTTTAGTAGGACAGGGACCGCCTACGAGCAGTACGTC. This sequence encodes CASSFSRTGTAYEQYV.

This rearrangement joins TRBV30 to TRBJ2-5; D possibly corresponds to TRBD1 (5 bases). This CDR3 comprises 14 residues. Germline CDR1 GTSNPN, CDR2 SVGIG (reference sequence). V was cut by 2 bases and J by 3 bases, with 13 bases left in between. CDR3 region: CAWSLDSEEETQYF. In DNA, the CDR3 is TGTGCCTGGAGTCTCGACAGTGAGGAAGAGACCCAGTACTTC.

The chain has TRBV6-5 and TRBJ2-4; D gene ambiguous. V was pared by 0 bases and J by 3 bases, with 9 bases between. The CDR3 covers 15 residues. CDR1 MNHEY and CDR2 SVGAGI come from the germline V gene. Written as DNA, the CDR3 is TGTGCCAGCAGTTACTCTCGGACGGTCAAAAACATTCAGTACTTC. Translating it yields CASSYSRTVKNIQYF.

V gene TRBV20-1 combines with J gene TRBJ2-1; TRBD2 aligns across 9 bases. CDR3 length: 14 residues. Germline values: CDR1 DFQATT, CDR2 SNEGSKA (reference sequence). After removal of 5 bases from V and 3 bases from J, the junction contained 5 bases not matched to a gene. CDR3 sequence (DNA): TGCAGTGCTCCCGGGACTAGCTTCTACAATGAGCAGTTCTTC. Translation: CSAPGTSFYNEQFF.

This clonotype was seen a few times. This chain uses TRBV7-9 with TRBJ2-3; unclear D gene. V lost 8 bases, J lost 2 bases, and 14 bases lay in between. CDR1 and CDR2 from the germline V gene are SEHNR and FQNEAQ (reference sequence). The CDR3 covers 14 residues. The chain's CDR3 is CASDRPGDTDTQYF. CDR3 DNA sequence: TGTGCCAGCGACCGGCCAGGAGACACAGATACGCAGTATTTT.

The chain is built from TRBV7-9 and TRBJ2-1; D perhaps matches TRBD2 (6 bases). This CDR3 region has 11 residues. V was pared by 6 bases and J by 9 bases, with 9 bases between. CDR1 and CDR2 (germline): SEHNR, FQNEAQ (reference sequence). CDR3 nucleotide sequence: TGTGCCAGCAGGCCTAGCGCTGAGCAGTTCTTC. Residues: CASRPSAEQFF. Supplemented by reference TRBV7-9 and TRBJ2-1, the full variable domain reads DTGVSQNPRHKITKRGQNVTFRCDPISEHNRLYWYRQTLGQGPEFLTYFQNEAQLEKSRLLSDRFSAERPKGSFSTLEIQRTEQGDSAMYLCASRPSAEQFFGPGTRLTVL.

In its sample, this clonotype was seen a few times. The V call is TRBV12-3 or TRBV12-4, the J call TRBJ1-4; no clear D gene. The CDR3 has 15 amino acids. Trimming took 6 bases from V and 7 from J, leaving 18 bases between them. DNA for the CDR3: TGTGCCAGCAGGTCCTTTGGAGGCACCGGTGAAAAACTGTTTTTT. This sequence encodes CASRSFGGTGEKLFF.

The CDR3 is CASRTGEPYEQYV. The DNA for the CDR3 is TGTGCCAGCAGGACAGGGGAACCCTACGAGCAGTACGTC. The rearrangement joins TRBV28 to TRBJ2-7; TRBD1 aligns across 8 bases. CDR1 MDHEN and CDR2 SYDVKM come from the germline V gene. V gave up 6 bases and J gave up 2 bases; unmatched junction bases: 3. The CDR3 extends over 13 amino acids.

There are many counts of this clonotype. This rearrangement joins TRBV7-6 to TRBJ2-2, with unresolved D. Trimming pared 3 bases from V and 8 bases from J, leaving 7 bases between. CDR1 SGHVS and CDR2 FNYEAQ come from the germline V gene. The CDR3 is made up of 12 amino acids. CDR3: CASSFTSGELFF. For the CDR3, the DNA is TGTGCCAGCAGCTTCACATCAGGGGAGCTGTTTTTT.

This clonotype has a handful of counts. The chain couples TRBV29-1 to TRBJ2-7; D perhaps matches TRBD2 (5 bases). The CDR3 consists of 15 residues. From germline, CDR1 is SQVTM and CDR2 ANQGSEA. Trimming pared 4 bases from V and 0 bases from J, leaving 16 bases between. The CDR3 sequence is CSVGPGIPRSYEQYF. The DNA for the CDR3 is TGCAGCGTTGGCCCGGGAATACCGCGCTCCTACGAGCAGTACTTC.

At least ten counts were recorded for this clonotype. The V gene is TRBV29-1, the J gene TRBJ1-2; a weak D match, TRBD1 (6 bases). With 5 bases removed from V and 2 bases from J, the gap between germline ends came to 12 bases. The CDR3 sequence is 13 residues long. Germline-derived CDR1 and CDR2 are SQVTM and ANQGSEA. CDR3 region: CSVRGKGNYGYTF. DNA of the CDR3: TGCAGCGTTAGGGGGAAGGGGAACTATGGCTACACCTTC.